This TCR beta chain derives from a study of blood T cell repertoires in COVID-19. Study in general: Acute-phase and convalescent COVID-19 samples originated in the United States, Italy and Spain.

CDR3 length equals 16 residues. The V and J ends lost 10 bases and 6 bases respectively, with 25 bases between them. The germline CDR1 and CDR2 sequences are MDHEN and SYDVKM. The table came from immunoSEQ multiplex PCR; TCRdb's copy has only in-frame clones and leaves some out. The sample contains 290,000 or so clones, around 90% of which appear only once. Individuals aged about 18 to 100 years were recruited from 24 US areas. Participant reports of clinical history set cohort assignment. This clone was found a few times. This chain links TRBV28 with TRBJ1-3; D might be TRBD1 (5 bases). The origin of this receptor is a woman between 25 and 40 years old who had recovered from COVID-19. What was sequenced was PBMCs or T cells enriched from blood (not recorded which). CDR3 loop: CATDPGGGFFENTIYF. CDR3 nucleotides: TGTGCCACCGATCCCGGGGGGGGATTTTTCGAAAACACCATATATTTT.